The clone carrying this T cell receptor beta chain was seen a handful of times. What it recognizes is unknown. Template switching with 5'RACE generated the TCR cDNA and added a universal primer site and UMIs. Each CDR3 protein gets one entry after TCRdb re-called the 5' RACE reads with MiXCR. In the table there are 300,000 to 350,000 distinct CDR3 sequences, about 4% of which are singletons. V lost 1 base and J lost 10; bases outside the gene matches: 6. The CDR3 covers 14 residues. The germline V gene encodes CDR1 MNHEY and CDR2 SMNVEV (reference sequence). The sample is drawn from a study of T cells after yellow fever vaccination. Background on the study: Low-cell-number fractions were prepared with SMART-Seq v4 Ultra Low Input. Whole-study results and caveats: Post-booster repertoires contained most primary-vaccination clones again (around 97% CD4, approximately 86% CD8). Abundant contaminating clonotypes from the bulk population could appear in FACS-sorted repertoires.

The V gene is TRBV27, the J gene TRBJ2-1; 8 bases agree with TRBD2. Sequenced material: PBMCs, taken 5 days after the yellow fever booster vaccination. The clonotype originates from a man aged 18 to 35 who received the YFV17D yellow fever vaccine. The CDR3 protein is CASSLLAGTGEQFF. In DNA form, the CDR3 reads TGTGCCAGCAGTTTATTAGCGGGGACCGGCGAGCAGTTCTTC.